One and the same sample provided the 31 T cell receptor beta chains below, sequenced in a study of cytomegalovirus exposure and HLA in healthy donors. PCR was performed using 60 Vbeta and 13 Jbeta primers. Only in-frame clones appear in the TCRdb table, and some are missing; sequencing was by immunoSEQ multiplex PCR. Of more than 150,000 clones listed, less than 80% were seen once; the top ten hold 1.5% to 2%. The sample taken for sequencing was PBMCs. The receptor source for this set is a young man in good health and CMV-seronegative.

CDR3 in DNA: TGTGCCAGCAGCCCCCGACTAGCGGGGCGTACTGAGCAGTTCTTC. Amino acid sequence: CASSPRLAGRTEQFF. The chain links TRBV4-2 to TRBJ2-1, with 11 bases lining up with TRBD2. After removal of 4 bases from V and 9 bases from J, the junction contained 8 bases not matched to a gene. The CDR3 sequence is 15 residues long. The germline gives CDR1 LGHNA, CDR2 YNFKEQ.

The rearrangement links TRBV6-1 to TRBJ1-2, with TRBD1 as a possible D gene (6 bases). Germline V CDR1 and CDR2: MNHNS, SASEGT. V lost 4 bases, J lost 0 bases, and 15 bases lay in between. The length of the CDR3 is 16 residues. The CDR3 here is CASSGPTGRANYGYTF. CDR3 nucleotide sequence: TGTGCCAGCAGTGGACCTACAGGGAGAGCTAACTATGGCTACACCTTC.

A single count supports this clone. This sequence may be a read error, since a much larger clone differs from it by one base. This CDR3 reads CAISGLAGQGLHYEQYF. In nucleotides, the CDR3 is TGTGCCATCAGTGGGTTAGCGGGACAGGGGCTCCACTACGAGCAGTACTTC. The chain employs TRBV10-3 and TRBJ2-5; 10 positions match TRBD1. The end of the DNA aligns better with TRBJ2-7, so the J call may be wrong. Per the germline V gene, CDR1 is ENHRY and CDR2 is SYGVKD. CDR3 length equals 17 residues.

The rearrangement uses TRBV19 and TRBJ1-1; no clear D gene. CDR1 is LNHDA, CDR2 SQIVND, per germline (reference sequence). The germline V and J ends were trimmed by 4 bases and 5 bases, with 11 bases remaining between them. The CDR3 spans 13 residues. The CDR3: CASSKWRETEAFF. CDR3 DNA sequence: TGTGCCAGTAGTAAATGGAGGGAAACTGAAGCTTTCTTT.

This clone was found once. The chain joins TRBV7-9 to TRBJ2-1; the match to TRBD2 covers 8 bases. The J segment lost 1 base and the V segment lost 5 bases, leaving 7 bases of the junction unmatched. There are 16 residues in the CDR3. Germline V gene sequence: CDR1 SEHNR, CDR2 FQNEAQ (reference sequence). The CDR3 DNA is TGTGCCAGCAGCCCGTTAGCGGGACCTTCCTACAATGAGCAGTTCTTC. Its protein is CASSPLAGPSYNEQFF.

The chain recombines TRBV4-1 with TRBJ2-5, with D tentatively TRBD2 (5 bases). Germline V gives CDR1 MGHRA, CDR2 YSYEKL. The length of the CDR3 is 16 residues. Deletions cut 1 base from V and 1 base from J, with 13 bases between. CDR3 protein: CASSQVMGGLQETQYF. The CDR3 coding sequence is TGCGCCAGCAGCCAAGTCATGGGCGGGCTCCAAGAGACCCAGTACTTC.

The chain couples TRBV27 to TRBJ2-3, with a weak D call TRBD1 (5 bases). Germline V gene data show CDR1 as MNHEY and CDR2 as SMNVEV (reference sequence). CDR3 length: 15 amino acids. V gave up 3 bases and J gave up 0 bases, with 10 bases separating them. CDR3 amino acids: CASSFGQGSTDTQYF. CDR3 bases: TGTGCCAGCAGTTTCGGGCAGGGTAGCACAGATACGCAGTATTTT.

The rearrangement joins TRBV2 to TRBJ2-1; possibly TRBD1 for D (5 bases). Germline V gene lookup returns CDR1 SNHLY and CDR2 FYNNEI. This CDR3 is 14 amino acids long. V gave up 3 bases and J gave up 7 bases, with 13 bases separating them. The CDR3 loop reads CASSDRVEWNEQFF. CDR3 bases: TGTGCCAGCAGTGACAGGGTCGAATGGAATGAGCAGTTCTTC.

The DNA of the CDR3 is TGTGCCAGCAGCGGGCATACTGGACAGGGAGGTAGTTATGGCTACACCTTC. Its translation is CASSGHTGQGGSYGYTF. This rearrangement joins TRBV9 to TRBJ1-2, with 8 positions matching TRBD1. The trim removed 3 bases at V and 5 bases at J, leaving 15 bases unmatched. The CDR3 contains 17 residues. Germline loops: CDR1 SGDLS, CDR2 YYNGEE.

The chain's CDR3 is CASSRRDRVVGYTF. CDR3 sequence (DNA): TGTGCCAGCAGCCGTCGGGACAGGGTAGTGGGCTACACCTTC. J is TRBJ1-2 and V is TRBV4-2; 9 bases are a match to TRBD1. Germline values: CDR1 LGHNA, CDR2 YNFKEQ. The CDR3 is 14 amino acids. The junction had 8 bases not matched to a gene; V was cut back by 4 bases and J by 8 bases.

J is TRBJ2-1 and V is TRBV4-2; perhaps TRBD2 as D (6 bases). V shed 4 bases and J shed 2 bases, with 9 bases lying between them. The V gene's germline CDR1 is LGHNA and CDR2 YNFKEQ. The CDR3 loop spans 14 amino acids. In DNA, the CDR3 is TGTGCCAGCAGCCTCGCGGGACCCTACAATGAGCAGTTCTTC. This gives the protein CASSLAGPYNEQFF.

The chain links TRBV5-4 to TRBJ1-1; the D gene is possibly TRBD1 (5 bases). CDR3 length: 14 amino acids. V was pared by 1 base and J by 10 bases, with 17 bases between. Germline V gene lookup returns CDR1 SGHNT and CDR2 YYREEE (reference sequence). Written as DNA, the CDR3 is TGTGCCAGCAGCTTGTTGGGGCAGGGTATGGGAGCTTTCTTT. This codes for CASSLLGQGMGAFF.

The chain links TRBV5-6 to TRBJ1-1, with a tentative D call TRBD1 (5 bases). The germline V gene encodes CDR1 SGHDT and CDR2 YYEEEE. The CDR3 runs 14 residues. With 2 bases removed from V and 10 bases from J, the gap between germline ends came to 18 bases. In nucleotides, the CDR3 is TGTGCCAGCAGCTTCGGGGCTCCCCCGGGGGGAGCTTTCTTT. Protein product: CASSFGAPPGGAFF.

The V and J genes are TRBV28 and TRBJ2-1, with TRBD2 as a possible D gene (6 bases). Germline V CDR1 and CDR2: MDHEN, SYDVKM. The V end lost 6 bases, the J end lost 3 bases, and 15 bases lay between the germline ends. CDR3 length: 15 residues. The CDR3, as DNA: TGTGCCAGCAGGGGTGGGGGGACTTACTACAATGAGCAGTTCTTC. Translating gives CASRGGGTYYNEQFF.

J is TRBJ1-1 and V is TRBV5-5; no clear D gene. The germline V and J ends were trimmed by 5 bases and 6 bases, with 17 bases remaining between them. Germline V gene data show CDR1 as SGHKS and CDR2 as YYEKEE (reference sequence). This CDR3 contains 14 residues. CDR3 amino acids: CASRVGRSWAEAFF. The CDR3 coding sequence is TGTGCCAGCAGAGTAGGGAGGTCATGGGCTGAAGCTTTCTTT. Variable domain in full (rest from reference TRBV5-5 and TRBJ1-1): DAGVTQSPTHLIKTRGQQVTLRCSPISGHKSVSWYQQVLGQGPQFIFQYYEKEERGRGNFPDRFSARQFPNYSSELNVNALLLGDSALYLCASRVGRSWAEAFFGQGTRLTVV.

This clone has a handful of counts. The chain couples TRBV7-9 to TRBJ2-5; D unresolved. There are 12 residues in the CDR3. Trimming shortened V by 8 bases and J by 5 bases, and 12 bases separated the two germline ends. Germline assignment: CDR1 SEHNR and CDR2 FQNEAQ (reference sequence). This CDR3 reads CASRASGETQYF. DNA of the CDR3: TGTGCCAGCCGCGCATCCGGGGAGACCCAGTACTTC.

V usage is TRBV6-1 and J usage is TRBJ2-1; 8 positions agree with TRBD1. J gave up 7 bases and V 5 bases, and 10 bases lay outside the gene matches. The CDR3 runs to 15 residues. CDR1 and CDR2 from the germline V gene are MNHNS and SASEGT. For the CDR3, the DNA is TGTGCCAGCAGTTTGCAGGGGGCAAGGAGGAATGAGCAGTTCTTC. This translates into CASSLQGARRNEQFF.

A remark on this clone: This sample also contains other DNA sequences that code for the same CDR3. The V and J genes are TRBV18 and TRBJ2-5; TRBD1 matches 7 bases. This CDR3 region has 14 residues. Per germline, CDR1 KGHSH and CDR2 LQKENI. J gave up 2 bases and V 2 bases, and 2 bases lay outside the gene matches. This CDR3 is CASSPGTAQETQYF. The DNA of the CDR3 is TGTGCCAGCTCACCAGGGACAGCACAAGAGACCCAGTACTTC.

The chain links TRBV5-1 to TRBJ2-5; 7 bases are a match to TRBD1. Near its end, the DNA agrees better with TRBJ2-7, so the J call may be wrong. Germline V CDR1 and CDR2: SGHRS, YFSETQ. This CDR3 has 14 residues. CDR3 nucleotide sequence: TGCGCCAGCAGCCGAGCAGGGGGACCCTACGAGCAGTACTTC. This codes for CASSRAGGPYEQYF.

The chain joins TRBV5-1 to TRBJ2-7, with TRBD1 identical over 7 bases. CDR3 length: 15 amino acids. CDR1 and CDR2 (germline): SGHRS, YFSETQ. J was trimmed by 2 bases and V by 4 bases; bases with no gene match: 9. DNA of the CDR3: TGCGCCAGCAGCCCGGAAGGGGGCGAAACCTACGAGCAGTACTTC. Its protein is CASSPEGGETYEQYF.

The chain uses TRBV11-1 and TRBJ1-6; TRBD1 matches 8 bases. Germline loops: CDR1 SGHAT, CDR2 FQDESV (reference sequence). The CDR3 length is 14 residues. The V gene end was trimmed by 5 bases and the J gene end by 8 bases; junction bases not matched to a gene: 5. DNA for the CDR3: TGTGCCAGCAGCCTAGGACAGGGTGATTCACCCCTCCACTTT. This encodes CASSLGQGDSPLHF.

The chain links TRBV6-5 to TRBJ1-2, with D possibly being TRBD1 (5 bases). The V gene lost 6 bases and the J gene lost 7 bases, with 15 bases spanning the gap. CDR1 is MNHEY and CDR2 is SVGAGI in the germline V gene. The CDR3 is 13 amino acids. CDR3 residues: CASSINPGSGYTF. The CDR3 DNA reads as TGTGCCAGCAGCATAAACCCAGGGTCTGGCTACACCTTC.

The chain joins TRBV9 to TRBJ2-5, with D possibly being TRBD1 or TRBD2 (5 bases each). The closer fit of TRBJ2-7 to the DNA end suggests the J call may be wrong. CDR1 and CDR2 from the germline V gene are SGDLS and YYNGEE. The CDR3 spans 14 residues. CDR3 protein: CASSPRVGAYEQYF. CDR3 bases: TGTGCCAGCAGCCCTCGTGTGGGGGCCTACGAGCAGTACTTC.

The CDR3 sequence is CASSLSRRRSYNEQFF. DNA of the CDR3: TGTGCCAGCAGTTTATCTCGCAGGCGCTCCTACAATGAGCAGTTCTTC. This chain links TRBV27 with TRBJ2-1; D is unclear. The V end lost 0 bases, the J end lost 0 bases, and 9 bases lay between the germline ends. Germline assignment: CDR1 MNHEY and CDR2 SMNVEV (reference sequence). This CDR3 has 16 residues.

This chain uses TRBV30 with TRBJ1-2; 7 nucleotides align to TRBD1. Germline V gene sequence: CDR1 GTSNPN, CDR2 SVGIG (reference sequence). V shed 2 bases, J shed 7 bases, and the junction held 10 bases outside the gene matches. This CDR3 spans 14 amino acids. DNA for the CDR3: TGTGCCTGGAGTCTCCGACAGGGAAAGGGTGGCTACACCTTC. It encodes CAWSLRQGKGGYTF.

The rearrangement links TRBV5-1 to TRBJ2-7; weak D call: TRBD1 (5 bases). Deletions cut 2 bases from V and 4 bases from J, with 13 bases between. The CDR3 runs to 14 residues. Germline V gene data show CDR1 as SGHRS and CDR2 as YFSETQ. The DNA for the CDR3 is TGCGCCAGCAGCTTAAAAAGGGGCCCATACGAGCAGTACTTC. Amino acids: CASSLKRGPYEQYF.

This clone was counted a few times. As DNA, the CDR3 is TGTGCCAGCGGGACAGGGATTTATGAAAAACTGTTTTTT. This codes for CASGTGIYEKLFF. The chain is built from TRBV7-9 and TRBJ1-4, with TRBD1 identical over 9 bases. Germline values: CDR1 SEHNR, CDR2 FQNEAQ (reference sequence). The CDR3 totals 13 residues. V shed 8 bases, J shed 6 bases, and the junction held 4 bases outside the gene matches.

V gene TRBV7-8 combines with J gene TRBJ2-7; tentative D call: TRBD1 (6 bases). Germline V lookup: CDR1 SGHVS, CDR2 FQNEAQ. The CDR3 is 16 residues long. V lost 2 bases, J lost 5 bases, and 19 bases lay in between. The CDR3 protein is CASSLQQGVESNEQYF. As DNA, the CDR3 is TGTGCCAGCAGCTTACAACAGGGCGTCGAAAGCAACGAGCAGTACTTC.

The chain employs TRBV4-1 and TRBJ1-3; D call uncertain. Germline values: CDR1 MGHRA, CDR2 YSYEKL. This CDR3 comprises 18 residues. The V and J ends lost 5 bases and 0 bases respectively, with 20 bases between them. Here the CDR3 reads CASSYGWAGMSSGNTIYF. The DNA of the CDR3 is TGCGCCAGCAGCTACGGGTGGGCGGGGATGAGCTCTGGAAACACCATATATTTT.

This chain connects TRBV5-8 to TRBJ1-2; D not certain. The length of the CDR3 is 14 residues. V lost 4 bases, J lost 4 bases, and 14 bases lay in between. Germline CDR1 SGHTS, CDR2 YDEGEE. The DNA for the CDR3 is TGTGCCAGCAGCATCCCGGGAGTCCCCTATGGCTACACCTTC. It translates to CASSIPGVPYGYTF.

The CDR3, as DNA: TGTGCCAGCAGCATGACAGGTTCCCTCTCCTACGAGCAGTACTTC. Its translation: CASSMTGSLSYEQYF. The chain combines TRBV5-6 with TRBJ2-7; D is possibly TRBD1 (6 bases). CDR1 and CDR2 from the germline V gene are SGHDT and YYEEEE. V lost 4 bases and J 0 bases, leaving 14 bases between the germline ends. The CDR3 sequence is 15 residues long.